This record concerns one T cell receptor (beta chain) sequence. CDR3 size: 18 residues. The sample originates from a study of cytomegalovirus exposure and HLA in healthy donors. PCR used 60 Vbeta primers and 13 Jbeta primers. Profiled with immunoSEQ multiplex PCR; TCRdb holds only in-frame clones, not every one. This sample yields approximately 280,000 clones, of which roughly 90% are seen a single time; 3.5% to 4.5% belongs to the top ten. The clonotype originates from a man aged 40-49 years in good health and CMV-seropositive. The sample consisted of PBMCs. This chain joins TRBV12-2 and TRBJ2-1; TRBD2, the table's D call, lacks a check against the DNA. TRBV12-2 corresponds to a pseudogene. The CDR3 DNA sequence: TGTGCAAGTCGCTTAGATGGGACTAGCGGGAAAGGATACAATGAGCAGTTCTTC. As protein: CASRLDGTSGKGYNEQFF.